This record concerns one T cell receptor beta chain sequence. Germline loops: CDR1 SGHNT, CDR2 YYREEE (reference sequence). CDR3 length: 17 amino acids. Trimming removed 4 bases from V and 0 bases from J; junction bases left unmatched: 5. Time point in this sample: pre-treatment baseline. The repertoire was sequenced with immunoSEQ multiplex PCR; TCRdb's copy has only in-frame clones and lacks some. The table records approximately 17,000 clones, approximately 90% of them present only once. This sample was included in a study of blood T cell dynamics during melanoma immunotherapy. This specimen consisted of blood, obtained from a patient treated with checkpoint blockade. The receptor was derived from a human donor with melanoma. The genes are TRBV5-4 and TRBJ2-3, with 13 bases lining up with TRBD2. Written as DNA, the CDR3 is TGTGCCAGCAGCCTATGGACTAGCGGGAGTAGCACAGATACGCAGTATTTT. This gives the protein CASSLWTSGSSTDTQYF.